These 15 T cell receptor beta chains share one sample of origin, sequenced in a study of technical replicates of blood from several donors. Assay: immunoSEQ multiplex PCR; the TCRdb copy retains only in-frame clones and omits some. The sample contains roughly 15,000 clones, more than 75% of which appear only once. Sequencing was done on a sample of PBMCs. These receptors originate from a human donor in good health.

The chain links TRBV5-1 to TRBJ2-7, with D perhaps TRBD1 (7 bases). The V end was cut by 4 bases, the J end by 4 bases, with 18 bases between. Germline lookup yields CDR1 SGHRS and CDR2 YFSETQ. This CDR3 region has 15 residues. The CDR3 sequence: CASSVTGDSQYEQYF. CDR3 DNA sequence: TGCGCCAGCAGCGTCACAGGGGACTCTCAGTACGAGCAGTACTTC.

The chain joins TRBV11-2 to TRBJ2-1, with TRBD1 as a possible D gene (5 bases). The CDR3 extends over 13 amino acids. Germline V gives CDR1 SGHAT, CDR2 FQNNGV. V shed 6 bases and J shed 7 bases, with 13 bases lying between them. The CDR3 is CASRPPQGNEQFF. Written as DNA, the CDR3 is TGTGCCAGCAGGCCCCCGCAGGGAAATGAGCAGTTCTTC. Filled out from reference TRBV11-2 and TRBJ2-1, the complete variable domain reads EAGVAQSPRYKIIEKRQSVAFWCNPISGHATLYWYQQILGQGPKLLIQFQNNGVVDDSQLPKDRFSAERLKGVDSTLKIQPAKLEDSAVYLCASRPPQGNEQFFGPGTRLTVL.

The rearrangement joins TRBV19 to TRBJ2-2, with D tentatively TRBD2 (5 bases). Germline-derived CDR1 and CDR2 are LNHDA and SQIVND (reference sequence). V dropped 7 bases and J dropped 3 bases, with 12 bases sitting between them. The CDR3 spans 14 residues. The CDR3 loop is CASTSSGDTGELFF. CDR3 coding DNA: TGTGCCAGTACGTCCTCCGGGGACACCGGGGAGCTGTTTTTT.

This rearrangement joins TRBV2 to TRBJ1-2, with TRBD1 matching over 7 bases. V shed 11 bases, J shed 4 bases, and the junction held 10 bases outside the gene matches. The CDR3 loop spans 13 amino acids. From germline, CDR1 is SNHLY and CDR2 FYNNEI. CDR3 sequence reads: CAGTSTGIYGYTF. The CDR3 region has the DNA TGTGCCGGGACCTCGACAGGGATCTATGGCTACACCTTC. Full variable domain (outside the CDR3, taken from reference TRBV2 and TRBJ1-2): EPEVTQTPSHQVTQMGQEVILRCVPISNHLYFYWYRQILGQKVEFLVSFYNNEISEKSEIFDDQFSVERPDGSNFTLKIRSTKLEDSAMYFCAGTSTGIYGYTFGSGTRLTVV.

The V call is TRBV11-2, the J call TRBJ2-7; 9 bases line up with TRBD2. The V gene end was trimmed by 2 bases and the J gene end by 3 bases; junction bases not matched to a gene: 5. This CDR3 is built from 15 residues. Germline lookup yields CDR1 SGHAT and CDR2 FQNNGV. CDR3 sequence (DNA): TGTGCCAGCAGCTTACAGGCTAGCGGGGACTACGAGCAGTACTTC. It specifies CASSLQASGDYEQYF.

This sequence joins TRBV6-1 and TRBJ1-5; TRBD1 matches 7 bases. Germline V lookup: CDR1 MNHNS, CDR2 SASEGT. The CDR3 extends over 13 amino acids. The trim removed 6 bases at V and 5 bases at J, leaving 4 bases unmatched. The CDR3 reads CASRRQGYQPQHF. Here the CDR3 DNA reads TGTGCCAGCAGAAGACAGGGTTATCAGCCCCAGCATTTT.

This chain links TRBV28 with TRBJ2-7; 7 nucleotides line up with TRBD1. There are 15 residues in the CDR3. Germline loops: CDR1 MDHEN, CDR2 SYDVKM. J gave up 6 bases and V 8 bases, and 16 bases lay outside the gene matches. Here the CDR3 reads CASALSDRVRSEQYF. The CDR3 DNA is TGTGCCAGCGCCCTTTCCGACAGGGTAAGGAGCGAGCAGTACTTC.

The gene calls are TRBV5-8 and TRBJ1-2; maybe TRBD1 (5 bases). The CDR3 has 14 residues. V was cut by 6 bases and J by 4 bases, with 16 bases left in between. Looked up from germline, CDR1 is SGHTS and CDR2 is YDEGEE. Here the CDR3 DNA reads TGTGCCAGCATTGAAACAGGAGCTTTCTATGGCTACACCTTC. Translating it yields CASIETGAFYGYTF.

The V call is TRBV6-6, the J call TRBJ2-1; D perhaps matches TRBD1 (8 bases). The CDR3 runs 16 residues. Germline values: CDR1 MNHNY, CDR2 SVGAGI (reference sequence). Trimming pared 5 bases from V and 7 bases from J, leaving 21 bases between. In nucleotides, the CDR3 is TGTGCCAGCAGTCACGGGGGGCAGGGGGCTGGGAATGAGCAGTTCTTC. Translation gives CASSHGGQGAGNEQFF.

The genes are TRBV18 and TRBJ2-2, with a possible D match to TRBD1 (6 bases). The CDR3 runs to 16 residues. Trimming took 0 bases from V and 7 from J, leaving 15 bases between them. Germline CDR1 KGHSH, CDR2 LQKENI. The CDR3 region is CASSPPSQGLVGELFF. DNA for the CDR3: TGTGCCAGCTCACCACCATCTCAGGGGCTTGTCGGGGAGCTGTTTTTT.

The rearrangement links TRBV27 to TRBJ2-7; possibly TRBD2 for D (5 bases). Germline CDR1 and CDR2: MNHEY and SMNVEV (reference sequence). The CDR3 consists of 13 residues. V lost 1 base and J 4 bases, leaving 8 bases between the germline ends. CDR3 region: CASSLYRGYEQYF. In DNA form, the CDR3 reads TGTGCCAGCAGTTTATACCGGGGATACGAGCAGTACTTC.

The chain joins TRBV7-2 to TRBJ2-1; 10 bases are shared with TRBD2. Losses at the gene ends were 1 base for V and 7 bases for J; bases not matched to a gene: 4. The CDR3 contains 15 residues. Germline lookup yields CDR1 SGHTA and CDR2 FQGNSA. This CDR3 is CASSLGGLARNEQFF. The CDR3 nucleotides read TGTGCCAGCAGCTTAGGGGGACTAGCGAGGAATGAGCAGTTCTTC. Supplemented by reference TRBV7-2 and TRBJ2-1, the full variable domain reads GAGVSQSPSNKVTEKGKDVELRCDPISGHTALYWYRQSLGQGLEFLIYFQGNSAPDKSGLPSDRFSAERTGGSVSTLTIQRTQQEDSAVYLCASSLGGLARNEQFFGPGTRLTVL.

The chain links TRBV5-1 to TRBJ1-2; the match to TRBD1 covers 9 bases. This CDR3 region has 15 residues. Germline V gives CDR1 SGHRS, CDR2 YFSETQ. V trimming: 0 bases; J trimming: 8 bases; junction bases outside the gene matches: 8. CDR3 sequence reads: CASSLDTGTGSGYTF. CDR3 DNA sequence: TGCGCCAGCAGCTTGGACACCGGGACAGGGAGCGGCTACACCTTC.

The V and J genes are TRBV4-1 and TRBJ2-7, with a weak D call TRBD2 (5 bases). V lost 0 bases and J 6 bases, leaving 24 bases between the germline ends. CDR3 length: 18 residues. Germline V CDR1 and CDR2: MGHRA, YSYEKL. The chain's CDR3 is CASSQDTFASGNFCEQYF. The CDR3 bases are TGCGCCAGCAGCCAAGACACCTTTGCGAGCGGAAATTTCTGCGAGCAGTACTTC.

This chain uses TRBV10-1 with TRBJ2-7; unclear D gene. CDR3 length: 13 residues. The germline CDR1 and CDR2 sequences are WNHNN and SYGVQD (reference sequence). Trimming shortened V by 3 bases and J by 0 bases, and 6 bases separated the two germline ends. The CDR3 DNA is TGCGCCAGCAGTGATGGGCTCTCCTACGAGCAGTACTTC. Its protein product is CASSDGLSYEQYF.